The 21 T cell receptor beta chains listed next were all sequenced from one sample in a study of T cells in Graves' hyperthyroidism and ophthalmopathy. TCR beta CDR3 sequences were amplified from RNA transcripts. First-round RT-PCR targeting the TCR CDR3 was performed with the HTBI primer set. Via MiXCR, TCRdb re-called the multiplex PCR reads, giving one row per CDR3 protein. Of approximately 610,000 distinct CDR3 sequences listed, 16% were seen once; the top ten hold 15% to 20%. The sequenced sample consisted of blood. These receptors all stem from a young woman with Graves' hyperthyroidism.

The gene calls are TRBV28 and TRBJ1-6; 9 bases match TRBD1. This CDR3 spans 14 amino acids. With V trimmed by 6 bases and J by 8 bases, 5 bases remained unmatched. Looked up from germline, CDR1 is MDHEN and CDR2 is SYDVKM. The CDR3: CASSPGTGHSPLHF. The CDR3 DNA sequence: TGTGCCAGCAGCCCCGGGACAGGGCATTCACCCCTCCACTTT.

This clonotype was picked up a small number of times. The chain links TRBV7-2 to TRBJ2-3; D uncertain. The germline V gene encodes CDR1 SGHTA and CDR2 FQGNSA. V was trimmed by 2 bases and J by 2 bases, leaving 11 bases between them. The CDR3 spans 15 residues. CDR3 nucleotide sequence: TGTGCCAGCAGCTTACTCGTCGAACCCACAGATACGCAGTATTTT. Its translation is CASSLLVEPTDTQYF.

This clonotype was seen only a few times. The V and J genes are TRBV10-2 and TRBJ2-1; TRBD1 aligns across 11 bases. In germline, CDR1 is WSHSY, CDR2 SAAADI. The CDR3 consists of 15 residues. V was clipped by 6 bases and J by 4 bases; unmatched bases: 5. Written as DNA, the CDR3 is TGCGCCAGCAGAGACGGACAGGGGGCTTACAATGAGCAGTTCTTC. Its protein product is CASRDGQGAYNEQFF.

The chain recombines TRBV6-1 with TRBJ2-3, with a tentative D call TRBD2 (6 bases). The CDR3 consists of 16 residues. V was clipped by 2 bases and J by 4 bases, with 16 bases between them. Germline V gene sequence: CDR1 MNHNS, CDR2 SASEGT. The CDR3 loop is CASSEFGGSGPDTQYF. The CDR3 DNA reads as TGTGCCAGCAGTGAATTTGGGGGGAGTGGCCCAGATACGCAGTATTTT.

In its sample, this clonotype was seen many times. The chain couples TRBV6-5 to TRBJ2-7, with TRBD1 matching over 8 bases. The germline gives CDR1 MNHEY, CDR2 SVGAGI. The CDR3 is made up of 17 amino acids. Germline trimming cut 4 bases from V and 0 bases from J; bases unmatched to any gene: 11. CDR3 DNA: TGTGCCAGCAGTTCATACCAAGGACAGGGCAACTCCTACGAGCAGTACTTC. This gives the protein CASSSYQGQGNSYEQYF.

This clonotype was seen many times. The J gene is TRBJ2-1, the V gene TRBV5-1; 11 bases fit TRBD2. V was pared by 0 bases and J by 6 bases, with 8 bases of the junction left unmatched. Per the germline V gene, CDR1 is SGHRS and CDR2 is YFSETQ. There are 17 residues in the CDR3. As DNA, the CDR3 is TGCGCCAGCAGCTTGGGCCCCGGGACTAGCGGCCGCAATGAGCAGTTCTTC. Amino acid sequence: CASSLGPGTSGRNEQFF.

This clonotype came up many times. This chain joins TRBV7-9 and TRBJ1-1; D possibly corresponds to TRBD1 (6 bases). Trimming removed 5 bases at V and 4 bases at J, with 17 bases between. The germline V gene has CDR1 SEHNR and CDR2 FQNEAQ (reference sequence). The CDR3 extends over 15 amino acids. CDR3 sequence reads: CASSPRGTEGTEAFF. In DNA form, the CDR3 reads TGTGCCAGCAGCCCAAGGGGGACCGAGGGCACTGAAGCTTTCTTT.

The rearrangement links TRBV6-1 to TRBJ1-5, with unresolved D. The V end was cut by 1 base, the J end by 10 bases, with 5 bases between. Germline-derived CDR1 and CDR2 are MNHNS and SASEGT. CDR3 length equals 11 residues. The CDR3 nucleotides are TGTGCCAGCAGTGAAGGCCCCCCCCAGCATTTT. Encoded protein: CASSEGPPQHF.

Many counts were recorded for this clonotype. The gene calls are TRBV30 and TRBJ2-1, with 11 bases fitting TRBD2. Unmatched junction bases numbered 9, after V lost 0 bases and J lost 8 bases. Germline V CDR1 and CDR2: GTSNPN, SVGIG (reference sequence). The CDR3 contains 16 residues. This CDR3 is CAWSVLRLAGGYEQFF. CDR3 nucleotide sequence: TGTGCCTGGAGTGTACTTAGGCTAGCGGGAGGCTATGAGCAGTTCTTC.

This clonotype was counted a single time. The V call is TRBV7-9, the J call TRBJ2-2; D might be TRBD2 (5 bases). V was clipped by 5 bases and J by 2 bases, with 12 bases between them. This CDR3 is built from 15 residues. CDR1 and CDR2 from the germline V gene are SEHNR and FQNEAQ (reference sequence). The CDR3 nucleotides read TGTGCCAGCAGCCCGCGGGCAGGCAACACCGGGGAGCTGTTTTTT. This translates into CASSPRAGNTGELFF.

Concerning this clonotype: A much more abundant neighbour one base away suggests this may be a read error. V is TRBV11-3 and J is TRBJ2-1; D gene uncertain. The end of the DNA is better explained by TRBJ2-7, so the J call may be wrong. This CDR3 is built from 12 residues. Germline loops: CDR1 SGHNT, CDR2 YENEEA. Here the CDR3 DNA reads TGTGCCAGCAGCTTCTCGTACAATGAGCAGTACTTC. It specifies CASSFSYNEQYF.

This clonotype has only a few counts. The chain carries TRBV29-1 and TRBJ2-5; 9 bases are shared with TRBD1. In germline, CDR1 is SQVTM, CDR2 ANQGSEA. V was pared by 6 bases and J by 2 bases, with 10 bases of the junction left unmatched. The CDR3 totals 15 residues. CDR3 coding DNA: TGCAGCGTACCGAACAGGGGGCGCGGACAAGAGACCCAGTACTTC. It translates to CSVPNRGRGQETQYF.

This clonotype was recorded at least ten times. The rearrangement uses TRBV5-1 and TRBJ2-4; no definite D call. This CDR3 comprises 14 residues. V was pared by 4 bases and J by 3 bases, with 11 bases between. Per germline, CDR1 SGHRS and CDR2 YFSETQ. The CDR3 reads CASSPDSYKNIQYF. The DNA of the CDR3 is TGCGCCAGCAGCCCCGATTCCTACAAAAACATTCAGTACTTC.

In this sample, this clonotype turned up many times. The V gene is TRBV12-3 or TRBV12-4, the J gene TRBJ2-5, with 7 bases that match TRBD2. There are 15 residues in the CDR3. Trimming cost V 4 bases and J 1 base; bases outside gene matches: 6. The DNA for the CDR3 is TGTGCCAGCAGTTCGGGGGGTGGGCCCCAAGAGACCCAGTACTTC. Amino acid sequence: CASSSGGGPQETQYF.

This clonotype showed up many times. V usage is TRBV11-2 and J usage is TRBJ1-6, with 7 bases matching TRBD1. V was clipped by 1 base and J by 6 bases; unmatched bases: 3. Germline V gene lookup returns CDR1 SGHAT and CDR2 FQNNGV. The CDR3 length is 15 residues. The CDR3 spells CASSLADRVNSPLHF. The CDR3 bases are TGTGCCAGCAGCTTAGCAGACAGGGTTAATTCACCCCTCCACTTT.

The genes are TRBV28 and TRBJ2-5; TRBD2 matches 13 bases. V gave up 7 bases and J gave up 12 bases; unmatched junction bases: 11. The germline gives CDR1 MDHEN, CDR2 SYDVKM. The CDR3 is 14 amino acids. The DNA of the CDR3 is TGTGCCAGCATCTCTGGGGGACTAGCGGGATTTGAGTACTTC. Translated: CASISGGLAGFEYF.

In this sample, this clonotype turned up many times. V usage is TRBV11-3 and J usage is TRBJ2-1; TRBD2 agrees at 13 bases. The V segment lost 8 bases and the J segment 11 bases; nucleotides outside the gene matches: 6. Per the germline V gene, CDR1 is SGHNT and CDR2 is YENEEA. CDR3 length equals 13 residues. The CDR3 loop is CASRRLAGGQQFF. CDR3 nucleotides: TGTGCCAGCCGCAGACTAGCGGGGGGCCAGCAGTTCTTC.

This clonotype was detected a few times. The chain recombines TRBV10-3 with TRBJ2-1, with a tentative D call TRBD2 (5 bases). Germline CDR1 ENHRY, CDR2 SYGVKD. The CDR3 is made up of 16 amino acids. The V end was cut by 5 bases, the J end by 6 bases, with 20 bases between. This CDR3 is CAISPLGGLGVNEQFF. DNA of the CDR3: TGTGCCATCAGTCCCCTAGGAGGCCTAGGAGTCAATGAGCAGTTCTTC.

In its sample, this clonotype was seen many times. V usage is TRBV9 and J usage is TRBJ2-5; the match to TRBD2 covers 13 bases. The CDR3 loop spans 15 amino acids. V lost 0 bases and J lost 4; bases outside the gene matches: 0. The germline V gene encodes CDR1 SGDLS and CDR2 YYNGEE. Here the CDR3 reads CASSVGLAGGETQYF. As DNA, the CDR3 is TGTGCCAGCAGCGTAGGACTAGCGGGAGGAGAGACCCAGTACTTC.

This clonotype has just a few counts. The V gene is TRBV5-5, the J gene TRBJ1-6; weak D call: TRBD1 (6 bases). The CDR3 totals 16 residues. Between the trimmed V and J ends, which lost 7 bases and 8 bases, there was a span of 22 bases. Looked up from germline, CDR1 is SGHKS and CDR2 is YYEKEE (reference sequence). The CDR3 spells CASFPAGTLQYSPLHF. DNA of the CDR3: TGTGCCAGCTTCCCCGCCGGGACACTACAATATTCACCCCTCCACTTT.

Ten or more counts support this clonotype. V usage is TRBV27 and J usage is TRBJ2-1, with 12 positions matching TRBD2. The J segment lost 4 bases and the V segment lost 3 bases, leaving 7 bases of the junction unmatched. The germline V gene has CDR1 MNHEY and CDR2 SMNVEV (reference sequence). The CDR3 is 17 residues long. The CDR3 DNA sequence: TGTGCCAGCAGTTTTTCCGCTAGCGGGAGGGATTACAATGAGCAGTTCTTC. Its translation: CASSFSASGRDYNEQFF.